A selection of T cell receptor beta chains follows, all from one sample in a study of monozygotic twins with inflammatory bowel disease. From its re-call of the 5' RACE reads, TCRdb lists each CDR3 protein once, without DNA. The table lists around 450,000 distinct CDR3 sequences, with 2.4% in the top ten. Sequenced sample: blood. The receptors stem from a human donor with ulcerative colitis or Crohn's disease, or a healthy co-twin of an affected twin (not recorded which). CDR3s include the opening cysteine and the closing phenylalanine or tryptophan.

V: TRBV5-1; J: TRBJ2-5; CDR3: CASSLSSTSGGARGTQYF
V: TRBV2; J: TRBJ2-7; CDR3: CASSEDRYSYEQYF
V: TRBV4-1; J: TRBJ2-3; CDR3: CASSKGQGLDTQYF
V: TRBV18; J: TRBJ1-3; CDR3: CASSPPGGNTIYF
V: TRBV6-1; J: TRBJ2-7; CDR3: CASSPVWQGPYEQYF
V: TRBV5-1; J: TRBJ1-2; CDR3: CASSPSGQASNYGYTF
V: TRBV7-9; J: TRBJ2-7; CDR3: CASSPSTYEQYF
V: TRBV5-1; J: TRBJ2-3; CDR3: CASSLATSSSTDTQYF
V: TRBV18; J: TRBJ2-5; CDR3: CASSPITQKETQYF
V: TRBV10-3; J: TRBJ2-2; CDR3: CAILGSLTNTGELFF
V: TRBV7-2; J: TRBJ1-1; CDR3: CASSYTTGNTEAFF
V: TRBV2; J: TRBJ2-3; CDR3: CASAAGGIDTQYF
V: TRBV7-9; J: TRBJ2-7; CDR3: CASSSPSGLASYEQYF
V: TRBV5-1; J: TRBJ2-7; CDR3: CASSLGQGRMSVYEQYF
V: TRBV20-1; J: TRBJ2-5; CDR3: CSARDNGRDIQETQYF
V: TRBV29-1; J: TRBJ1-1; CDR3: CSVHGQTNTEAFF
V: TRBV7-9; J: TRBJ1-6; CDR3: CASSSSGTGISPLHF
V: TRBV6-2/TRBV6-3; J: TRBJ1-5; CDR3: CASSQPGGDGNQPQHF
V: TRBV19; J: TRBJ2-7; CDR3: CASGWSIDYEQYF
V: TRBV7-9; J: TRBJ1-1; CDR3: CASSLGGQGTEAFF
V: TRBV11-1; J: TRBJ2-2; CDR3: CASSPAGFTGELFF
V: TRBV18; J: TRBJ2-2; CDR3: CASSLQQGANTGELFF
V: TRBV20-1; J: TRBJ2-1; CDR3: CSASDRDRYNEQFF
V: TRBV7-3; J: TRBJ2-3; CDR3: CASSTGGPTDTQYF
V: TRBV3-1; J: TRBJ2-3; CDR3: CASSQEGAGPDTQYF
V: TRBV14; J: TRBJ2-3; CDR3: CASSQAAASGRRTDTQYF
V: TRBV20-1; J: TRBJ2-7; CDR3: CSVRAQGYEQYF
V: TRBV5-1; J: TRBJ1-2; CDR3: CASSRTESYGYTF
V: TRBV3-1; J: TRBJ2-1; CDR3: CASSQDPSSGDEQFF
V: TRBV7-2; J: TRBJ1-3; CDR3: CASSLPSSGNTIYF
V: TRBV6-2/TRBV6-3; J: TRBJ1-1; CDR3: CASSYELPGAEAFF
V: TRBV5-6; J: TRBJ2-5; CDR3: CASSSYRVETQYF
V: TRBV4-1; J: TRBJ2-5; CDR3: CASSQVEGSEETQYF
V: TRBV6-1; J: TRBJ2-1; CDR3: CASSVRLREFF
V: TRBV27; J: TRBJ1-1; CDR3: CASRLQVMNTEAFF
V: TRBV20-1; J: TRBJ1-2; CDR3: CSAPRPPGAGYTF
V: TRBV3-1; J: TRBJ1-4; CDR3: CASSQGTVNEKLFF
V: TRBV9; J: TRBJ2-7; CDR3: CASSVGDSSYEQYF
V: TRBV3-1; J: TRBJ2-3; CDR3: CASSQVIKGVQYF
V: TRBV7-3; J: TRBJ1-2; CDR3: CASSLDRSGGYTF
V: TRBV20-1; J: TRBJ2-1; CDR3: CSAPPGWSYNEQFF
V: TRBV12-3/TRBV12-4; J: TRBJ1-4; CDR3: CASSFFGSLEKLFF
V: TRBV7-3; J: TRBJ2-5; CDR3: CASSFLGGRGETQYF
V: TRBV18; J: TRBJ2-3; CDR3: CASSPGLPAGDTQYF
V: TRBV10-3; J: TRBJ2-7; CDR3: CAIAQRDEQYF
V: TRBV6-1; J: TRBJ2-3; CDR3: CAGEQGANADTQYF
V: TRBV6-2/TRBV6-3; J: TRBJ2-1; CDR3: CASSYGVEGEQFF
V: TRBV20-1; J: TRBJ1-1; CDR3: CSAKEVEVWNTEAFF
V: TRBV7-2; J: TRBJ1-4; CDR3: CASSFRRGSNEKLFF
V: TRBV7-2; J: TRBJ2-3; CDR3: CASSLGVTRGADTQYF
V: TRBV27; J: TRBJ2-3; CDR3: CASSLAGPPVGYTQYF
V: TRBV21-1; J: TRBJ1-5; CDR3: CASSKVRTVWEQPQHF
V: TRBV24-1; J: TRBJ2-7; CDR3: CATSDVGLAGVPEEQYF
V: TRBV5-6; J: TRBJ2-5; CDR3: CASSLELALSETQYF
V: TRBV18; J: TRBJ2-7; CDR3: CASSPENEQYF
V: TRBV27; J: TRBJ1-4; CDR3: CASSLSAWAADNEKLFF
V: TRBV5-1; J: TRBJ2-5; CDR3: CASRSGLAAPETQYF